Here is one T cell receptor (beta chain) with its context. Its antigen remains unknown. The sample comes from a study of OX40 agonist ivuxolimab in advanced cancers. Measured with immunoSEQ multiplex PCR; TCRdb has only the in-frame clones, and not every one. The sample has approximately 52,000 clones; 90% to 95% are singletons. Study findings and constraints: CD8+ T cells were the subset that, on average, had more expanded clones than CD4+.

CDR1 and CDR2 from the germline V gene are SQVTM and ANQGSEA. Trimming cost V 4 bases and J 7 bases, with 11 bases left between them. This CDR3 has 12 amino acids. Sequencing was performed on CD4+ or CD8+ T cells sorted from blood, taken in a trial of the OX40 agonist ivuxolimab. This TCR was recovered from an adult with an advanced solid tumor such as melanoma, head and neck, liver or kidney cancer. The chain links TRBV29-1 to TRBJ2-1, with D possibly being TRBD2 (5 bases). The CDR3, as DNA: TGCAGCGTTGTGGGAGCCAATAATGAGCAGTTCTTC. The encoded protein is CSVVGANNEQFF.